The following is a TCR beta chain sequence with its context. The study ran its PCR with 60 Vbeta and 13 Jbeta primers. Assay used: immunoSEQ multiplex PCR; TCRdb lists only in-frame clones, some missing. The table lists 200,000 or so clones, about 87% of them singletons. Germline values: CDR1 SGHDN, CDR2 FVKESK. The CDR3 is made up of 17 amino acids. V shed 6 bases, J shed 2 bases, and the junction held 4 bases outside the gene matches. Healthy bone marrow donors made up the cohort. The data originate from a study of cytomegalovirus exposure and HLA in healthy donors. The origin of this receptor is a young man in good health and CMV-seronegative. The sample was PBMCs. The chain carries TRBV14 and TRBJ2-1; 16 bases are shared with TRBD2. The CDR3 is CASRRGLAGGTYNEQFF. The CDR3 nucleotides read TGTGCCAGCAGACGGGGACTAGCGGGGGGGACCTACAATGAGCAGTTCTTC.